The 15 T cell receptor beta chains below were found in one sample sequenced in a study of radiation and T cells in renal cell carcinoma. The protocol was immunoSEQ multiplex PCR, while the TCRdb copy is restricted to in-frame clones and leaves out a portion. Of 150,000 or so clones listed, approximately 90% were seen once; the top ten hold 3.5% to 5%. Time point described: baseline pretreatment blood. Indicated treatment: 15 Gy SBRT to primary tumor, nephrectomy 4 weeks later. The sample here was blood, taken from a patient whose treatment included radiotherapy and nephrectomy. The receptors were sampled from a woman in her 70s with renal cell carcinoma.

This clone was seen more than once but under ten times. The chain links TRBV15 to TRBJ1-2; perhaps TRBD1 as D (5 bases). V lost 6 bases and J 4 bases, leaving 18 bases between the germline ends. CDR1 LNHNV and CDR2 YYDKDF come from the germline V gene (reference sequence). This CDR3 is built from 15 residues. The DNA for the CDR3 is TGTGCCACCAGTCCTCTGCCGGGGCCTAGCTATGGCTACACCTTC. Residues: CATSPLPGPSYGYTF.

J is TRBJ1-5 and V is TRBV6-1; D is uncertain. Germline CDR1 reads MNHNS; CDR2 reads SASEGT. Trimming shortened V by 8 bases and J by 4 bases, and 15 bases separated the two germline ends. This CDR3 contains 14 residues. This CDR3 is CASPGERENQPQHF. CDR3 nucleotide sequence: TGTGCCAGCCCCGGGGAACGGGAGAATCAGCCCCAGCATTTT.

The gene calls are TRBV2 and TRBJ2-7, with D unclear. Germline V gene sequence: CDR1 SNHLY, CDR2 FYNNEI. The CDR3 spans 13 residues. V lost 8 bases and J lost 3, with 14 bases in between. The CDR3 DNA is TGTGCCAGCTCGCGTGACGGTCTCTACGAGCAGTACTTC. Amino acid sequence: CASSRDGLYEQYF.

The chain has TRBV7-2 and TRBJ1-6; TRBD1 matches 9 bases. CDR1 is SGHTA, CDR2 FQGNSA, per germline. V shed 1 base, J shed 6 bases, and the junction held 1 base outside the gene matches. The CDR3 totals 15 residues. CDR3 region: CASSLDRGLNSPLHF. The CDR3 nucleotides are TGTGCCAGCAGCTTAGACAGGGGGCTTAATTCACCCCTCCACTTT.

This chain links TRBV7-8 with TRBJ2-5; possibly TRBD1 for D (6 bases). V was pared by 5 bases and J by 2 bases, with 9 bases between. The germline CDR1 and CDR2 sequences are SGHVS and FQNEAQ. The CDR3 consists of 13 residues. The chain's CDR3 is CASSQGQQETQYF. The CDR3 bases are TGTGCCAGCAGCCAAGGACAGCAAGAGACCCAGTACTTC. Based on the CDR3 plus reference TRBV7-8 and TRBJ2-5, the full variable domain is GAGVSQSPRYKVAKRGQDVALRCDPISGHVSLFWYQQALGQGPEFLTYFQNEAQLDKSGLPSDRFFAERPEGSVSTLKIQRTQQEDSAVYLCASSQGQQETQYFGPGTRLLVL.

The chain is built from TRBV9 and TRBJ1-2; D is undetermined. V was trimmed by 10 bases and J by 3 bases, leaving 16 bases between them. From germline, CDR1 is SGDLS and CDR2 YYNGEE. This CDR3 is 13 amino acids long. The CDR3 reads CASEEPGDYGYTF. CDR3 nucleotides: TGTGCCTCCGAGGAGCCGGGAGACTATGGCTACACCTTC.

A few counts support this clone. This chain uses TRBV28 with TRBJ1-1, with D unresolved. The CDR3 sequence is 15 residues long. Trimming removed 5 bases from V and 3 bases from J, with 16 bases in between. Germline CDR1 reads MDHEN; CDR2 reads SYDVKM. The CDR3 DNA reads as TGTGCCAGCAGTCCTCCCGGGGTAGGGTACACTGAAGCTTTCTTT. It yields the protein CASSPPGVGYTEAFF.

The chain combines TRBV11-2 with TRBJ2-7; a possible D gene is TRBD2 (6 bases). This CDR3 is built from 15 residues. Germline CDR1 SGHAT, CDR2 FQNNGV. Trimming removed 3 bases at V and 2 bases at J, with 14 bases between. DNA of the CDR3: TGTGCCAGCAGCTTGGGAGGTTACGGCCCCTACGAGCAGTACTTC. Protein product: CASSLGGYGPYEQYF.

The J gene is TRBJ2-7, the V gene TRBV19; TRBD2 might be the D (6 bases). CDR1 and CDR2 from the germline V gene are LNHDA and SQIVND (reference sequence). Trimming removed 3 bases from V and 6 bases from J, with 12 bases in between. The CDR3 has 13 amino acids. The CDR3 nucleotides read TGTGCCAGTAGTATCGACCTGGGGGGCGAGCAGTACTTC. This gives the protein CASSIDLGGEQYF.

The chain is built from TRBV7-2 and TRBJ2-7; a weak D match, TRBD1 (6 bases). The CDR3 is 16 residues long. CDR1 is SGHTA and CDR2 is FQGNSA in the germline V gene. V was pared by 4 bases and J by 0 bases, with 16 bases between. CDR3 coding DNA: TGTGCCAGCAGCTCACCACCGGGACACAGCTCCTACGAGCAGTACTTC. Protein product: CASSSPPGHSSYEQYF.

This rearrangement joins TRBV19 to TRBJ2-1; possible D gene TRBD1, 5 bases. The V gene's germline CDR1 is LNHDA and CDR2 SQIVND (reference sequence). The CDR3 is 15 residues long. The ends were cut back, 2 bases at V and 0 bases at J, with 8 bases in the middle. For the CDR3, the DNA is TGTGCCAGTAGTATAAGACAGAGCTCCTACAATGAGCAGTTCTTC. Translating gives CASSIRQSSYNEQFF.

The rearrangement links TRBV21-1 to TRBJ2-7. TRBV21-1 is a listed pseudogene. This CDR3 is built from 18 residues. The CDR3 DNA reads TGTGCCAGCAGCAAAGGTGTGGGGGGACAACAATGCCACTACGAGCAGTACTTC. It translates to CASSKGVGGQQCHYEQYF.

This clone was seen once. This chain joins TRBV4-3 and TRBJ2-1; 8 bases are shared with TRBD2. Trimming removed 0 bases from V and 4 bases from J; junction bases left unmatched: 5. In germline, CDR1 is LGHNA, CDR2 YSLEER. The CDR3 totals 16 residues. The DNA for the CDR3 is TGCGCCAGCAGCCAAGATGCGGCGGGGGGATACAATGAGCAGTTCTTC. This translates into CASSQDAAGGYNEQFF.

The V call is TRBV19, the J call TRBJ1-5; 7 positions agree with TRBD1. The CDR3 spans 16 residues. From germline, CDR1 is LNHDA and CDR2 SQIVND (reference sequence). V lost 7 bases to trimming and J lost 2 bases; unmatched junction nucleotides: 11. The CDR3 here is CASTTNRGSGNQPQHF. CDR3 coding DNA: TGTGCCAGTACTACCAACAGGGGATCGGGCAATCAGCCCCAGCATTTT.

V and J are TRBV19 and TRBJ1-2; the match to TRBD1 covers 12 bases. J gave up 2 bases and V 6 bases, and 4 bases lay outside the gene matches. The CDR3 is 15 residues long. Germline loops: CDR1 LNHDA, CDR2 SQIVND (reference sequence). CDR3 region: CASSGTGGVNYGYTF. CDR3 sequence (DNA): TGTGCCAGTAGCGGGACAGGGGGCGTCAACTATGGCTACACCTTC.